These T cell receptor beta chains were read from a single sample in a study of blood T cells in healthy people across ages. TCRdb used MiXCR to reprocess the 5' RACE reads, holding one entry per CDR3 protein. The data show about 640,000 distinct CDR3 sequences, under 65% seen once. The sample consisted of blood. These receptors were obtained from a man between 60 and 75 years old in good health. The CDR3 runs from the conserved cysteine through the conserved F or W.

v_call	j_call	cdr3_aa
TRBV3-1	TRBJ1-2	CASSQPGQGYGYTF
TRBV28	TRBJ1-2	CASSSEVGYTF
TRBV4-2	TRBJ1-2	CASSQGRQGAYGYTF
TRBV4-1	TRBJ1-2	CASSQESDYGYTF
TRBV6-2/TRBV6-3	TRBJ1-2	CASSYGQGYYGYTF
TRBV29-1	TRBJ2-1	CSVEFPPGRSEQFF
TRBV20-1	TRBJ2-3	CSACAVSTDTQYF
TRBV28	TRBJ2-1	CASSFGGGGEYNEQFF
TRBV6-6	TRBJ2-7	CASSRPGRSYEQYF
TRBV18	TRBJ2-1	CASSPPTGTQDSYNEQFF
TRBV14	TRBJ2-5	CASSQRQGRFDEQYF
TRBV7-6	TRBJ2-1	CASSLSRSVNEQFF
TRBV29-1	TRBJ2-1	CSCGGVNDEQFF
TRBV29-1	TRBJ1-2	CSVPIPGYGGHTF
TRBV5-1	TRBJ2-5	CASSLGGSTYNEQYF
TRBV7-2	TRBJ1-2	CASSLARTERGYTF
TRBV7-2	TRBJ2-1	CASSLGFYLNEQFF